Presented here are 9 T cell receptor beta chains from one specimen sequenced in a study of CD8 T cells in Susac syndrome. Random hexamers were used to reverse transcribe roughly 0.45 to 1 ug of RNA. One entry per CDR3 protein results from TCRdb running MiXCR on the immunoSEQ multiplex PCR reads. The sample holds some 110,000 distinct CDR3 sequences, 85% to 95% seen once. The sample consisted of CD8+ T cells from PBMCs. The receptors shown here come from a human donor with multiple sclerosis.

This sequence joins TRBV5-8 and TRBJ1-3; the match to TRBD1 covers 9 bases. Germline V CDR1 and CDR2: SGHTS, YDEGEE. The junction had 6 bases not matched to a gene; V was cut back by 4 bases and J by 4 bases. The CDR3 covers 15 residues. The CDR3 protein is CASSPGTGFGNTIYF. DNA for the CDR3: TGTGCCAGCAGCCCCGGGACAGGGTTCGGAAACACCATATATTTT.

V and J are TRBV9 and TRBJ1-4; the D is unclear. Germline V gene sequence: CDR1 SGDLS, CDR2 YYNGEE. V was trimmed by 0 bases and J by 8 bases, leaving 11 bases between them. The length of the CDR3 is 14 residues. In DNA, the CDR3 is TGTGCCAGCAGCGTAGGCCAGGCCCGCGAAAAACTGTTTTTT. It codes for CASSVGQAREKLFF.

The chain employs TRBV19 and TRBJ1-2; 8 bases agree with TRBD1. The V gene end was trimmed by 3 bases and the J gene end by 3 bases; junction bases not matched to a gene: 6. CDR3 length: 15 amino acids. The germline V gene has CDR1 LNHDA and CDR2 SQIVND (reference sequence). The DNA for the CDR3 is TGTGCCAGTAGTATGCGTTACAGGGGGGACTATGGCTACACCTTC. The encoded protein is CASSMRYRGDYGYTF.

The CDR3 sequence: CATSDQGTARYEQYV. CDR3 in DNA: TGTGCCACCAGTGATCAAGGGACAGCTCGTTACGAGCAGTACGTC. The rearrangement joins TRBV24-1 to TRBJ2-7; 7 bases are a match to TRBD1. Looked up from germline, CDR1 is KGHDR and CDR2 is SFDVKD. V dropped 3 bases and J dropped 4; count of bases not matched to a gene: 8. The CDR3 runs to 15 residues.

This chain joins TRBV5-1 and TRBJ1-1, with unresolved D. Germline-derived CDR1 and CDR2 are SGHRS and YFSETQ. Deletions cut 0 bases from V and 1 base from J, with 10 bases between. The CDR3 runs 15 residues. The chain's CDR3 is CASSLVGQTNTEAFF. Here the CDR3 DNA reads TGCGCCAGCAGCTTGGTTGGCCAGACGAACACTGAAGCTTTCTTT.

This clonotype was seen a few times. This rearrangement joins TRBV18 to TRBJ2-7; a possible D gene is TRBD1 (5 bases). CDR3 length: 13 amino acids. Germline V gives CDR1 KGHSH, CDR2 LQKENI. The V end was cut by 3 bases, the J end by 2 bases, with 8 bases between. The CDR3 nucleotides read TGTGCCAGCTCACCGGACACAACCTACGAGCAGTACGTC. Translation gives CASSPDTTYEQYV.

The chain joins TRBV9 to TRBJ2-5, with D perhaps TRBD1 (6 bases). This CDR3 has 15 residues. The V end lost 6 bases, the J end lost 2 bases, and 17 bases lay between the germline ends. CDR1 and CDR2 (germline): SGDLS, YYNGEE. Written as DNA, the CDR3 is TGTGCCAGCAATCCAGGGGCGACGAGGCAAGAGACCCAGTACTTC. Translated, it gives CASNPGATRQETQYF.

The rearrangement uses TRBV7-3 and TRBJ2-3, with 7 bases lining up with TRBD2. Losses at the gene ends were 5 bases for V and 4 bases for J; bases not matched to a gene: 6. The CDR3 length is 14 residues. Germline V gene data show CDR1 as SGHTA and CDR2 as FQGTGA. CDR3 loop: CASSLRTRADTQYF. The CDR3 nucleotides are TGTGCCAGCAGCCTTCGGACTAGAGCAGATACGCAGTATTTT.

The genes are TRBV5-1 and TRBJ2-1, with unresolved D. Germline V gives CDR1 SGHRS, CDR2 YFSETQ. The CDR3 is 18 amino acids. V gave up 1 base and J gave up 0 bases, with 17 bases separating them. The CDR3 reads CASSLLGKVPSSYNEQFF. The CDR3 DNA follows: TGCGCCAGCAGCTTGCTGGGAAAGGTCCCGAGCTCCTACAATGAGCAGTTCTTC.